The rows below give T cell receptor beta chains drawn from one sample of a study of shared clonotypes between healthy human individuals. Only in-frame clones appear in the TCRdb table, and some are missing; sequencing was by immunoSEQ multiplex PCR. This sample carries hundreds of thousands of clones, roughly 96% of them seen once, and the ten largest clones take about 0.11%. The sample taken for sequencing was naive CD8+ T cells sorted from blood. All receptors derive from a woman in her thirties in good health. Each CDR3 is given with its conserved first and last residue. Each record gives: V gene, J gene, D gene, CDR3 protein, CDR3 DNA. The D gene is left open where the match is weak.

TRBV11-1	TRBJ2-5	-	CASSLSPRGRRETQYF	TGTGCCAGCAGCTTATCTCCCCGCGGAAGAAGGGAGACCCAGTACTTC
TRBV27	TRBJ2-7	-	CASNSSPGRAPYEQYF	TGTGCCAGCAACTCGTCGCCGGGCAGGGCCCCCTACGAGCAGTACTTC
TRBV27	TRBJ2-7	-	CASSLGQQYEQYF	TGTGCCAGCAGTTTAGGGCAGCAGTACGAGCAGTACTTC
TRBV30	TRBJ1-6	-	CAWSLVGRINSPLHF	TGTGCCTGGAGTCTGGTCGGACGGATAAATTCACCCCTCCACTTT
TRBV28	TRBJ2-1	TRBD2	CASRPRLAGVHTFLNNEQFF	TGTGCCAGCAGGCCCAGACTAGCGGGAGTCCACACCTTTCTCAACAATGAGCAGTTCTTC
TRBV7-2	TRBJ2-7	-	CASSLAGSSHEQYF	TGTGCCAGCAGCTTAGCCGGGAGTTCCCACGAGCAGTACTTC
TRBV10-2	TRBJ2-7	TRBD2	CASHPTSPFREQYF	TGCGCCAGCCACCCGACTAGCCCTTTTCGCGAGCAGTACTTC
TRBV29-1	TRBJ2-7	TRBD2	CSAELAGGPSYEQYF	TGCAGCGCCGAACTAGCGGGAGGACCATCCTACGAGCAGTACTTC
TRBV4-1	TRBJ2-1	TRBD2	CASSQEPGLAVSYNEQFF	TGCGCCAGCAGCCAGGAACCGGGACTAGCGGTTTCCTACAATGAGCAGTTCTTC
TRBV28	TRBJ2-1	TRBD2	CASQEGLAGYEQFF	TGTGCCAGTCAAGAGGGACTAGCGGGATATGAGCAGTTCTTC
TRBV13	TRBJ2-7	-	CASSSTLRDSSYEQYF	TGTGCCAGCAGCTCCACCCTGCGGGACAGCTCCTACGAGCAGTACTTC
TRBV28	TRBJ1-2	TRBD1	CASSSTGGAGYTF	TGTGCCAGCAGCTCCACAGGGGGCGCGGGCTACACCTTC
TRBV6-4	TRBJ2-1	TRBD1	CASSPGTGSYNEQFF	TGTGCCAGCAGTCCCGGGACAGGGTCCTACAATGAGCAGTTCTTC